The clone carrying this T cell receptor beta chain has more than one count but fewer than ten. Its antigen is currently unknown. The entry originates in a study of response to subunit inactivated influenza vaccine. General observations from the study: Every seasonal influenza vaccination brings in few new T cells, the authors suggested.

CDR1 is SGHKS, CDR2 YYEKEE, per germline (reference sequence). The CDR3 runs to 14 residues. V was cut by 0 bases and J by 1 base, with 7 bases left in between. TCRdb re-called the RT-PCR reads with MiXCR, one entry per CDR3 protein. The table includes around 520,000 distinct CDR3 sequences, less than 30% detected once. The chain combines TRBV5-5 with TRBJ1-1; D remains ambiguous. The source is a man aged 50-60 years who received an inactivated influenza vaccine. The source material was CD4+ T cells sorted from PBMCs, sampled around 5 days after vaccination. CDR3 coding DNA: TGTGCCAGCAGCTTGGAGGCCCAGAACACTGAAGCTTTCTTT. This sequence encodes CASSLEAQNTEAFF. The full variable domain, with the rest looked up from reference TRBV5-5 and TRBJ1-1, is DAGVTQSPTHLIKTRGQQVTLRCSPISGHKSVSWYQQVLGQGPQFIFQYYEKEERGRGNFPDRFSARQFPNYSSELNVNALLLGDSALYLCASSLEAQNTEAFFGQGTRLTVV.